The 19 T cell receptor beta chains presented below share a single source sample, sequenced in a study of human T cells and chemical hapten exposure (dated by TCRdb to about 2021). This specimen's time point label, per the study, means: patch test 2, 6 weeks after DPC sensitization. Explained via the paper, the treatment or condition label denotes: therapeutic diphenylcyclopropenone sensitization with weekly scalp DPC. To prepare the library, RACE was applied. Sequenced using a NextSeq 500. TCRdb reran the public reads through fastp at Q25 and MiXCR, keeping productive beta chains. Entries that share a CDR3 protein sequence are merged under the most common genes and DNA. For this sample the table gives about 43,000 distinct CDR3 sequences, of which approximately 3.4% were detected only once. The ten most abundant clones make up about 6.9% of the sample. This specimen was whole blood, taken in connection with sensitization to the hapten diphenylcyclopropenone (DPC). The receptors were gathered from a man in his forties with alopecia areata. Some clones in this sample may be carry-over from other donors' samples.

In its sample, this clonotype was seen many times. V gene TRBV2 combines with J gene TRBJ2-1; 7 nucleotides match TRBD1. J was trimmed by 0 bases and V by 5 bases; bases with no gene match: 4. CDR1 SNHLY and CDR2 FYNNEI come from the germline V gene. The CDR3 has 15 amino acids. The CDR3 nucleotides are TGTGCCAGCAGTAGACAGGGAAGCTCCTACAATGAGCAGTTCTTC. Its translation: CASSRQGSSYNEQFF.

This clonotype has at least ten counts. V and J are TRBV7-8 and TRBJ2-3; 10 nucleotides match TRBD2. The trim removed 4 bases at V and 0 bases at J, leaving 4 bases unmatched. The CDR3 sequence is 16 residues long. The germline V gene encodes CDR1 SGHVS and CDR2 FQNEAQ. For the CDR3, the DNA is TGTGCCAGCAGCTCTGTAGCGGGGGGTAGCACAGATACGCAGTATTTT. Residues: CASSSVAGGSTDTQYF.

This clonotype was seen only a few times. The gene calls are TRBV18 and TRBJ2-5, with unresolved D. The V and J ends lost 1 base and 4 bases respectively, with 10 bases between them. CDR3 length: 14 amino acids. CDR1 is KGHSH and CDR2 is LQKENI in the germline V gene. The CDR3 sequence is CASSPLLGSETQYF. DNA of the CDR3: TGTGCCAGCTCACCACTTCTGGGGTCAGAGACCCAGTACTTC. Full variable domain (rest looked up from reference TRBV18 and TRBJ2-5): NAGVMQNPRHLVRRRGQEARLRCSPMKGHSHVYWYRQLPEEGLKFMVYLQKENIIDESGMPKERFSAEFPKEGPSILRIQQVVRGDSAAYFCASSPLLGSETQYFGPGTRLLVL.

This clonotype was seen repeatedly, ten times or more. The chain links TRBV6-2 or TRBV6-3 to TRBJ2-1, with 8 bases aligning to TRBD1. V trimming: 7 bases; J trimming: 8 bases; junction bases outside the gene matches: 10. The CDR3 is 14 residues long. Per germline, CDR1 MNHEY and CDR2 SVGEGT. The CDR3 coding sequence is TGTGCCAGCAATACAGGGGGGACCTGGGATGAGCAGTTCTTC. It specifies CASNTGGTWDEQFF.

This clonotype was seen ten or more times. The chain employs TRBV12-3 or TRBV12-4 and TRBJ1-2; D is unresolved. The V gene lost 6 bases and the J gene lost 4 bases, with 15 bases spanning the gap. CDR3 length equals 14 residues. The CDR3 protein is CASRRTAAPYGYTF. The CDR3 DNA sequence: TGTGCCAGCAGACGGACGGCGGCACCCTATGGCTACACCTTC.

This clonotype appeared many times. This chain uses TRBV20-1 with TRBJ2-7; the D gene is possibly TRBD2 (6 bases). Trimming pared 5 bases from V and 0 bases from J, leaving 11 bases between. Germline V lookup: CDR1 DFQATT, CDR2 SNEGSKA (reference sequence). The CDR3 extends over 13 amino acids. The CDR3 protein is CSARRGTSYEQYF. The CDR3, as DNA: TGCAGTGCTCGCCGGGGGACCTCCTACGAGCAGTACTTC.

This clonotype has ten or more counts. The chain uses TRBV2 and TRBJ1-5, with a possible D match to TRBD1 (5 bases). Germline CDR1 reads SNHLY; CDR2 reads FYNNEI. The CDR3 length is 14 residues. Deletions cut 4 bases from V and 3 bases from J, with 10 bases between. In DNA, the CDR3 is TGTGCCAGCAGTGTTGTAGGGGACAATCAGCCCCAGCATTTT. Its translation is CASSVVGDNQPQHF.

In its sample, this clonotype was seen a few times. The chain links TRBV20-1 to TRBJ2-7; 7 bases line up with TRBD1. This CDR3 contains 14 residues. J gave up 0 bases and V 3 bases, and 5 bases lay outside the gene matches. Germline V gene sequence: CDR1 DFQATT, CDR2 SNEGSKA (reference sequence). The CDR3 DNA follows: TGCAGTGCTAGCCCGACAGGGAACTCCTACGAGCAGTACTTC. It encodes CSASPTGNSYEQYF.

This chain connects TRBV19 to TRBJ1-5; D gene ambiguous. The CDR3 is made up of 13 amino acids. Looked up from germline, CDR1 is LNHDA and CDR2 is SQIVND (reference sequence). V was trimmed by 5 bases and J by 1 base, leaving 6 bases between them. CDR3 nucleotide sequence: TGTGCCAGTAGTTGGGGAAGCAATCAGCCCCAGCATTTT. Amino acid sequence: CASSWGSNQPQHF.

This clonotype was counted many times. The chain carries TRBV6-5 and TRBJ2-3; 8 positions match TRBD2. CDR3 length: 17 amino acids. Germline CDR1 and CDR2: MNHEY and SVGAGI. The junction had 10 bases not matched to a gene; V was cut back by 2 bases and J by 3 bases. The CDR3 DNA follows: TGTGCCAGCAGTTACACTCAGGGACTAGGAGGGACAGATACGCAGTATTTT. Translation: CASSYTQGLGGTDTQYF.

This clonotype was seen at least ten times. This sequence joins TRBV10-1 and TRBJ2-7; 8 bases line up with TRBD1. Germline trimming cut 6 bases from V and 8 bases from J; bases unmatched to any gene: 6. CDR1 and CDR2 from the germline V gene are WNHNN and SYGVQD (reference sequence). This CDR3 region has 12 residues. The CDR3 DNA follows: TGCGCCAGCAGCCCGGACAGGGTGAAGCAGTACTTC. As protein: CASSPDRVKQYF.

In regard to this clonotype: Given a much more abundant clone one base away, this may be a read error. This chain joins TRBV7-6 and TRBJ2-7; 9 nucleotides agree with TRBD2. The V gene's germline CDR1 is SGHVS and CDR2 FNYEAQ. This CDR3 spans 15 amino acids. DNA for the CDR3: TGTGCCAGCAGCCACTCTAGCGGGATGGTCTACGAGCTGTACTTC. It is translated as CASSHSSGMVYELYF. Filled out from reference TRBV7-6 and TRBJ2-7, the complete variable domain reads GAGVSQSPRYKVTKRGQDVALRCDPISGHVSLYWYRQALGQGPEFLTYFNYEAQQDKSGLPNDRFSAERPEGSISTLTIQRTEQRDSAMYRCASSHSSGMVYELYFGPGTRLTVT.

This clonotype was detected many times. The J gene is TRBJ2-1, the V gene TRBV7-3, with 10 bases fitting TRBD2. The CDR3 is 15 residues long. Germline trimming cut 3 bases from V and 6 bases from J; bases unmatched to any gene: 5. Germline V lookup: CDR1 SGHTA, CDR2 FQGTGA. The CDR3 coding sequence is TGTGCCAGCAGCTTCGGCCTAGCGGGAGTCAATGAGCAGTTCTTC. Protein sequence: CASSFGLAGVNEQFF.

This clonotype has at least ten counts. This chain uses TRBV28 with TRBJ1-5, with 12 nucleotides matching TRBD1. The germline V gene encodes CDR1 MDHEN and CDR2 SYDVKM. The CDR3 covers 16 residues. Trimming removed 2 bases from V and 6 bases from J; junction bases left unmatched: 5. CDR3 region: CASSLGDRGRGQPQHF. CDR3 DNA: TGTGCCAGCAGTTTAGGGGACAGGGGGCGAGGTCAGCCCCAGCATTTT.

This clonotype was found a few times. The genes are TRBV7-9 and TRBJ2-1; a possible D gene is TRBD2 (6 bases). The germline CDR1 and CDR2 sequences are SEHNR and FQNEAQ (reference sequence). The ends were cut back, 3 bases at V and 6 bases at J, with 15 bases in the middle. The CDR3 is made up of 15 amino acids. The CDR3 sequence is CASSFRAGGVNEQFF. DNA of the CDR3: TGTGCCAGCAGCTTCAGAGCAGGAGGGGTCAATGAGCAGTTCTTC.

At least ten counts were recorded for this clonotype. The rearrangement joins TRBV28 to TRBJ2-1; 8 nucleotides line up with TRBD1. CDR1 and CDR2 (germline): MDHEN, SYDVKM. Trimming at V came to 4 bases and at J to 6 bases, leaving 5 bases not matched to a gene. The CDR3 runs to 14 residues. CDR3 sequence reads: CASSSPGGVNEQFF. CDR3 bases: TGTGCCAGCAGTTCCCCAGGGGGCGTCAATGAGCAGTTCTTC. Filled out from reference TRBV28 and TRBJ2-1, the complete variable domain reads DVKVTQSSRYLVKRTGEKVFLECVQDMDHENMFWYRQDPGLGLRLIYFSYDVKMKEKGDIPEGYSVSREKKERFSLILESASTNQTSMYLCASSSPGGVNEQFFGPGTRLTVL.

This clonotype has a count of ten or more. In DNA form, the CDR3 reads TGTGCCAGCAAAGGACAGTTTAATGAAAAACTGTTTTTT. It yields the protein CASKGQFNEKLFF. The chain has TRBV2 and TRBJ1-4, with D tentatively TRBD1 (6 bases). The V gene's germline CDR1 is SNHLY and CDR2 FYNNEI. The ends were cut back, 7 bases at V and 4 bases at J, with 10 bases in the middle. The CDR3 consists of 13 residues.

In this sample, this clonotype turned up a few times. V and J are TRBV27 and TRBJ2-7, with unresolved D. V was trimmed by 6 bases and J by 5 bases, leaving 14 bases between them. Per germline, CDR1 MNHEY and CDR2 SMNVEV (reference sequence). The CDR3 spans 13 residues. CDR3 amino acids: CASRMTTLHEQYF. In DNA, the CDR3 is TGTGCCAGCAGGATGACGACACTCCACGAGCAGTACTTC.

This clonotype has at least ten counts. The rearrangement joins TRBV5-4 to TRBJ2-3; either TRBD1 or TRBD2 may supply D (6 bases each). The CDR3 runs to 15 residues. With 4 bases removed from V and 5 bases from J, the gap between germline ends came to 17 bases. Germline V lookup: CDR1 SGHNT, CDR2 YYREEE (reference sequence). The CDR3 reads CASSPKGGAGDTQYF. As DNA, the CDR3 is TGTGCCAGCAGCCCCAAGGGGGGCGCAGGAGATACGCAGTATTTT.